This note documents a single T cell receptor (beta chain) sequence. Germline CDR1 LNHNV, CDR2 YYDKDF (reference sequence). The CDR3 sequence is 15 residues long. The V end lost 4 bases, the J end lost 2 bases, and 14 bases lay between the germline ends. TCRdb independently ran MiXCR on the RACE reads; one entry per CDR3 protein. The repertoire holds about 380,000 distinct CDR3 sequences, 5.1% seen once, with just over 2.5% in the top ten. Described time point: pre-sensitization, week 0. The treatment denotes: therapeutic diphenylcyclopropenone sensitization with weekly scalp DPC. The source of the sample is a study of human T cells and chemical hapten exposure. Looking at the study overall: The sensitizer, 2% DPC, was used on around 2 cm by around 2 cm of upper inner arm skin.

The rearrangement uses TRBV15 and TRBJ1-1; the D is unclear. The sequencing here drew on whole blood, taken in connection with sensitization to the hapten diphenylcyclopropenone (DPC). The source of this sequence is a woman aged 45-65 years with alopecia areata. Some clones in this sample may be carry-over from other donors' samples. The DNA of the CDR3 is TGTGCCACCAGCACCCGGGGAGGTCATAACACTGAAGCTTTCTTT. Its translation is CATSTRGGHNTEAFF.